Below are 15 T cell receptor beta chains sequenced from a single sample in a study of cytomegalovirus exposure and HLA in healthy donors. Researchers ran the PCR with 60 Vbeta and 13 Jbeta primers. Sequenced by immunoSEQ multiplex PCR; TCRdb stores in-frame clones only, minus some. The sample includes some 87,000 clones, around 70% seen only once; the top ten take roughly 16%. The sequenced sample was PBMCs. Every receptor here comes from a woman between 50 and 59 years old in good health and CMV-seropositive.

The gene calls are TRBV7-9 and TRBJ1-4; a possible D gene is TRBD1 (5 bases). The V end was cut by 4 bases, the J end by 8 bases, with 14 bases between. The V gene's germline CDR1 is SEHNR and CDR2 FQNEAQ (reference sequence). This CDR3 contains 14 residues. For the CDR3, the DNA is TGTGCCAGCAGCTATTTAAGGGGATACGAAAAACTGTTTTTT. It yields the protein CASSYLRGYEKLFF.

The chain employs TRBV7-9 and TRBJ2-7, with 11 positions matching TRBD2. Unmatched junction bases numbered 14, after V lost 5 bases and J lost 8 bases. Germline V gene lookup returns CDR1 SEHNR and CDR2 FQNEAQ (reference sequence). This CDR3 contains 16 residues. The DNA of the CDR3 is TGTGCCAGCAGCCCTTGGGTAACTAGCGGGAGTGGTAAGCAGTACTTC. Encoded protein: CASSPWVTSGSGKQYF.

V usage is TRBV2 and J usage is TRBJ2-1; 7 bases are a match to TRBD2. CDR1 and CDR2 from the germline V gene are SNHLY and FYNNEI. Unmatched junction bases numbered 7, after V lost 6 bases and J lost 2 bases. The CDR3 is made up of 15 amino acids. Here the CDR3 reads CASRERGQAYNEQFF. In DNA, the CDR3 is TGTGCCAGCAGAGAGCGGGGCCAAGCCTACAATGAGCAGTTCTTC.

This chain uses TRBV18 with TRBJ2-7, with D possibly matching TRBD1 (6 bases). The CDR3 consists of 17 residues. Trimming removed 4 bases at V and 2 bases at J, with 21 bases between. Germline V CDR1 and CDR2: KGHSH, LQKENI. This CDR3 is CASSRTAMGAGTYEQYF. CDR3 nucleotide sequence: TGTGCCAGCTCACGAACCGCGATGGGGGCGGGCACCTACGAGCAGTACTTC. The whole variable domain, remainder taken from reference TRBV18 and TRBJ2-7, is NAGVMQNPRHLVRRRGQEARLRCSPMKGHSHVYWYRQLPEEGLKFMVYLQKENIIDESGMPKERFSAEFPKEGPSILRIQQVVRGDSAAYFCASSRTAMGAGTYEQYFGPGTRLTVT.

In its sample, this clone was seen a few times. The gene calls are TRBV6-1 and TRBJ1-1; 7 bases match TRBD1. Germline assignment: CDR1 MNHNS and CDR2 SASEGT. Trimming removed 6 bases from V and 4 bases from J; junction bases left unmatched: 11. This CDR3 has 15 residues. DNA for the CDR3: TGTGCCAGCAGCAGTAAAGGGGGCGGCGGCACTGAAGCTTTCTTT. It encodes CASSSKGGGGTEAFF.

This clone appeared a few times. The chain is built from TRBV4-1 and TRBJ1-5, with D possibly matching TRBD1 (6 bases). The length of the CDR3 is 15 residues. Trimming cost V 3 bases and J 4 bases, with 13 bases left between them. Germline V gene sequence: CDR1 MGHRA, CDR2 YSYEKL. CDR3 region: CASSHETGWNQPQHF. CDR3 bases: TGCGCCAGCAGCCATGAGACAGGTTGGAATCAGCCCCAGCATTTT.

This chain links TRBV5-8 with TRBJ2-6; 13 nucleotides agree with TRBD2. With V trimmed by 4 bases and J by 4 bases, 11 bases remained unmatched. This CDR3 has 19 residues. Germline V lookup: CDR1 SGHTS, CDR2 YDEGEE. Here the CDR3 DNA reads TGTGCCAGCAGCCCGGGATTTGGACTAGCGGGAGCCGGGGCCAACGTCCTGACTTTC. Encoded protein: CASSPGFGLAGAGANVLTF.

The chain is built from TRBV6-4 and TRBJ1-2, with D possibly being TRBD1 (5 bases). This CDR3 contains 13 residues. V was shortened by 7 bases and J by 7 bases, with 16 bases between the two germline ends. The germline V gene encodes CDR1 MRHNA and CDR2 SNTAGT. CDR3 nucleotides: TGTGCCAGCACCCCCGGGGGGGTGCTTGGCTACACCTTC. It yields the protein CASTPGGVLGYTF.

The chain carries TRBV6-6 and TRBJ1-2; unclear D gene. CDR1 is MNHNY, CDR2 SVGAGI, per germline (reference sequence). The V end lost 5 bases, the J end lost 1 base, and 8 bases lay between the germline ends. The CDR3 has 13 amino acids. The CDR3 nucleotides read TGTGCCAGCAGTCCCCAGTATAACTATGGCTACACCTTC. Its translation is CASSPQYNYGYTF.

The V and J genes are TRBV28 and TRBJ2-7, with a weak D call TRBD1 (6 bases). The germline V gene has CDR1 MDHEN and CDR2 SYDVKM. V dropped 3 bases and J dropped 6 bases, with 18 bases sitting between them. This CDR3 region has 15 residues. The CDR3 bases are TGTGCCAGCAGTTTCCCCCACAGGGACCATGGCGAGCAGTACTTC. Translating it yields CASSFPHRDHGEQYF.

Only one count was recorded for this clone. The chain has TRBV10-3 and TRBJ2-7; 7 nucleotides line up with TRBD1. Germline assignment: CDR1 ENHRY and CDR2 SYGVKD. There are 12 residues in the CDR3. After removal of 10 bases from V and 1 base from J, the junction contained 4 bases not matched to a gene. This chain's CDR3 is CATGQRSYEQYF. CDR3 sequence (DNA): TGTGCCACGGGACAGCGATCCTACGAGCAGTACTTC.

The gene calls are TRBV5-4 and TRBJ2-2; tentatively, D is TRBD2 (5 bases). This CDR3 comprises 15 residues. V lost 0 bases, J lost 4 bases, and 10 bases lay in between. Germline CDR1 SGHNT, CDR2 YYREEE (reference sequence). CDR3 in amino acids: CASSLGLARTGELFF. CDR3 in DNA: TGTGCCAGCAGCTTGGGTCTAGCACGCACCGGGGAGCTGTTTTTT.

The chain links TRBV6-5 to TRBJ2-7; 7 positions match TRBD1. Germline-derived CDR1 and CDR2 are MNHEY and SVGAGI. J was trimmed by 6 bases and V by 6 bases; bases with no gene match: 11. There are 14 residues in the CDR3. Written as DNA, the CDR3 is TGTGCCAGCAGGGCTCCGGGACAGTTCCCCGAGCAGTACTTC. Translated: CASRAPGQFPEQYF.

The V gene is TRBV29-1, the J gene TRBJ2-2, with D possibly being TRBD1 (6 bases). Per the germline V gene, CDR1 is SQVTM and CDR2 is ANQGSEA. Trimming stripped 7 bases from V and 0 bases from J, with 12 bases between. This CDR3 contains 14 residues. The CDR3 nucleotides are TGCAGCGGTCTAGGACAGACGAACACCGGGGAGCTGTTTTTT. Residues: CSGLGQTNTGELFF.

The chain employs TRBV19 and TRBJ1-1, with D maybe TRBD1 (6 bases). V lost 6 bases, J lost 1 base, and 9 bases lay in between. This CDR3 has 13 amino acids. The germline CDR1 and CDR2 sequences are LNHDA and SQIVND (reference sequence). CDR3 nucleotide sequence: TGTGCCAGTAGCTCACAGGGGAACACTGAAGCTTTCTTT. Amino acid sequence: CASSSQGNTEAFF.